The present entry profiles one T cell receptor beta chain with its context. This clone's antigen is unknown. Base-call qualities are not available, and no considerably larger clone is one nucleotide away. The CDR3 starts with the cysteine, ends with the phenylalanine, and has 12 residues. Left in the record is the CDR3 DNA by itself, 36 bases read in frame from the first base. The V end loses 7 bases and the J end loses 4 bases, and a stretch of 8 bases separates them. Sequences SEHNR (CDR1) and FQNEAQ (CDR2) are obtained from the germline V gene (reference sequence). TCRbeta CDR3 regions were amplified from genomic DNA by means of the immunoSEQ Assay, a bias-controlled multiplex PCR. Per the source publication's procedure: The number of nucleated cells in each sample was estimated from the amplification of reference gene primers within the assay. To quantify the absolute abundance of each unique TCRbeta CDR3 rearrangement, sequence reads were collapsed and filtered. For each sample, productive Simpson clonality was calculated by taking the square root of Simpson's diversity index across productive rearrangements. This is the immuneACCESS table as TCRdb keeps it, with only in-frame sequences that have V and J called. A part of the clones is gone; compared with another copy, unresolved V genes explain less than half, and the rest is unexplained. The DNA was the basis for D and trimming; V, J and clone size are from that table. The sample table contains approximately 250,000 clones; only one count was recorded for over 80% of them. 3% to 3.5% of the sample is held by the ten biggest clonotypes.

The record originates from a study of blood T cell repertoires in COVID-19 (dated by TCRdb to the early 2020s). General notes on the study: Collaborator samples came from the United States, Italy and Spain and covered acute and convalescent phases of COVID-19. The prospective study material was composed of cDNA or gDNA derived from T cells, B-cell-depleted T cells, or PBMCs. The dataset comprised deeply sampled blood TCRbeta repertoires from subjects exposed to, actively infected with, or recovered from COVID-19. The repertoires were released in a freely available public database intended as a resource for research on the immune response to SARS-CoV-2. Samples came from the ongoing ImmuneRACE study (first 160 participants) plus 1,254 subjects from 6 global collaborators. The sample metadata nearly always contained a de-identified subject ID, COVID-19 status, age in years and sex. Where available, HLA class I and class II types were taken from metadata supplied by the sample provider and were not determined by assay-based typing. The investigation overall reported the following: How much clinical and demographic metadata was included differed by source and by participant, and the metadata was provided uncurated.

Participants in the prospective study were enrolled through a virtual design, were aged roughly 18 to 100 years, and lived in approximately 24 United States geographic areas. In the prospective study, participants were assigned to cohorts based on the clinical history participants reported in a screening survey and a study questionnaire. Exposed participants had been in contact, within 2 weeks of entering the study, with a person who had a PCR-confirmed or clinician-diagnosed case of COVID-19. In the prospective study, mobile phlebotomists collected whole blood, serum and a nasopharyngeal or oropharyngeal swab from each participant. Over a roughly two-month period, participants in the prospective study had the option of providing additional blood draws and questionnaires. Before DNA extraction, prospective study blood samples were shipped either frozen or at room temperature.

The chain is made from TRBV7-9 and TRBJ2-1; the D gene lacks a confident call. The receptor was isolated from a woman aged 40 to 50 who had been exposed to COVID-19. Material: PBMCs or T cells enriched from blood (not recorded which). The CDR3 corresponds to CASNRRYNEQFF. The sequence in DNA is TGTGCCAGCAATCGCAGGTACAATGAGCAGTTCTTC.